The rows below give T cell receptor beta chains drawn from one sample of a study of cytomegalovirus exposure and HLA in healthy donors. Clones were read by immunoSEQ multiplex PCR, and TCRdb kept only the in-frame ones, dropping some. The profile shows roughly 180,000 clones, more than 80% of them singletons. Sequencing was carried out using PBMCs. Receptors were obtained from a male donor in good health and CMV-seronegative. Each CDR3 is given with its conserved first and last residue. A D gene is named only where the DNA matches it firmly. Not every row has a clone size; where given, it reads once, few, many or a size class.

CDR3aa,CDR3nt,j_gene,d_gene,v_gene,len,abundance
CAISGGTGDSPYEQYF,TGTGCCATCAGTGGGGGGACAGGGGATTCCCCCTACGAGCAGTACTTC,TRBJ2-7,TRBD1,TRBV10-3,16,NA
CASSQDLAGAVYEQYF,TGCGCCAGCAGCCAAGATCTGGCAGGGGCTGTCTACGAGCAGTACTTC,TRBJ2-7,NA,TRBV4-3,16,NA
CSATGTGAYEQYF,TGCAGCGCCACCGGGACAGGGGCCTACGAGCAGTACTTC,TRBJ2-7,TRBD1,TRBV29-1,13,NA
CASSVAGTPDTQYF,TGTGCCAGCAGCGTAGCCGGTACCCCAGATACGCAGTATTTT,TRBJ2-3,NA,TRBV9,14,NA
CSVGRLAGHLDEQFF,TGCAGCGTTGGTAGACTAGCGGGACATCTCGATGAGCAGTTCTTC,TRBJ2-1,TRBD2,TRBV29-1,15,NA
CASRSRAEGEKLFF,TGTGCCAGCAGGAGCCGGGCCGAGGGCGAAAAACTGTTTTTT,TRBJ1-4,NA,TRBV6-6,14,NA
CASSPELGGPPETQYF,TGTGCCAGCAGCCCGGAACTAGGGGGCCCCCCAGAGACCCAGTACTTC,TRBJ2-5,TRBD1,TRBV5-6,16,NA
CASSLEGQGNQETQYF,TGCGCCAGCAGCTTGGAGGGGCAGGGGAACCAAGAGACCCAGTACTTC,TRBJ2-5,NA,TRBV5-1,16,NA
CASSLASGGYEQYF,TGTGCCAGCAGTTTAGCTAGCGGGGGTTACGAGCAGTACTTC,TRBJ2-7,TRBD2,TRBV27,14,NA
CAITSPGQGAYGYTF,TGTGCCATCACGTCTCCAGGACAAGGGGCGTACGGCTACACCTTC,TRBJ1-2,NA,TRBV10-3,15,NA
CASSLESGGPLEQYF,TGTGCCAGCAGCTTAGAGTCGGGAGGGCCGCTCGAGCAGTACTTC,TRBJ2-7,TRBD2,TRBV7-9,15,NA
CASSDRGTGELFF,TGCGCCAGCAGCGACAGGGGAACCGGGGAGCTGTTTTTT,TRBJ2-2,TRBD1,TRBV5-1,13,NA
CASRSHLPQETQYF,TGTGCCAGCAGATCACACCTCCCACAAGAGACCCAGTACTTC,TRBJ2-5,NA,TRBV27,14,NA
CASSFGGDQPQHF,TGTGCCAGCAGTTTCGGCGGGGATCAGCCCCAGCATTTT,TRBJ1-5,NA,TRBV28,13,NA
CASSQVSGTGYQETQYF,TGCGCCAGCAGCCAAGTATCGGGGACAGGGTACCAAGAGACCCAGTACTTC,TRBJ2-5,TRBD1,TRBV4-1,17,NA
CASSQDWREQYF,TGCGCCAGCAGCCAAGATTGGAGAGAGCAGTACTTC,TRBJ2-7,NA,TRBV4-1,12,NA
CASSATGVSTGELFF,TGCGCCAGCAGCGCAACAGGGGTCAGTACCGGGGAGCTGTTTTTT,TRBJ2-2,TRBD1,TRBV5-1,15,NA
CASSVLGTRTSYEQYF,TGCGCCAGCAGCGTTCTGGGAACTAGAACCTCCTACGAGCAGTACTTC,TRBJ2-7,NA,TRBV10-1,16,NA
CASSSGQIQETQYF,TGTGCCAGCAGCTCCGGACAGATCCAAGAGACCCAGTACTTC,TRBJ2-5,NA,TRBV11-2,14,NA
CASNSLAGLYNEQFF,TGTGCCAGCAATTCCCTAGCGGGACTCTACAATGAGCAGTTCTTC,TRBJ2-1,TRBD2,TRBV28,15,NA
CASSAGTGGAGDTDTQYF,TGTGCCAGCAGTGCCGGGACAGGGGGCGCGGGAGACACAGATACGCAGTATTTT,TRBJ2-3,TRBD1,TRBV6-1,18,few
CASSLGHGTDTQYF,TGCGCCAGCAGCTTGGGGCACGGCACAGATACGCAGTATTTT,TRBJ2-3,NA,TRBV5-1,14,NA
CAIRGQQNQPQHF,TGTGCCATCAGGGGACAGCAAAATCAGCCCCAGCATTTT,TRBJ1-5,TRBD1,TRBV10-3,13,few
CASSPPDYFYEQYF,TGTGCCAGCTCACCACCGGACTATTTCTACGAGCAGTACTTC,TRBJ2-7,NA,TRBV18,14,NA